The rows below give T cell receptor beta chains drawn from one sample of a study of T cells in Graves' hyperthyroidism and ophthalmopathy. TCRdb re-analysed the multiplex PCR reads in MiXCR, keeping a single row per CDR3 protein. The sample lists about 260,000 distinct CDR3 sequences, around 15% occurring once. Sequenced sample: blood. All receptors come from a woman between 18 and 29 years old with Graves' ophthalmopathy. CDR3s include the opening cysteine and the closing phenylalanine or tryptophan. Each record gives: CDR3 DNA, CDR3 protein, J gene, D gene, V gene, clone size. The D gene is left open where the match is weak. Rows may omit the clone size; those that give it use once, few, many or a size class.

CDR3 DNA: TGTGCCAGCAGTTACGCAGGGGGGACCGCAGATACGCAGTATTTT
CDR3 protein: CASSYAGGTADTQYF
J gene: TRBJ2-3
D gene: -
V gene: TRBV6-5
clone size: many

CDR3 DNA: TGCGCCAGCAGCCCGGAAGGGTGGGGCGGCTACACCTTC
CDR3 protein: CASSPEGWGGYTF
J gene: TRBJ1-2
D gene: -
V gene: TRBV5-1
clone size: few

CDR3 DNA: TGTGCCAGCAGTTTTATAGCAAACTATGGCTACACCTTC
CDR3 protein: CASSFIANYGYTF
J gene: TRBJ1-2
D gene: -
V gene: TRBV27
clone size: many

CDR3 DNA: TGCAGTGCTAGAGGGACAGAGTCCTACAATGAGCAGTTCTTC
CDR3 protein: CSARGTESYNEQFF
J gene: TRBJ2-1
D gene: -
V gene: TRBV20-1
clone size: many

CDR3 DNA: TGTGCCAGCAGTTTAGGGTCTAGCGGGAGGGCCATCAATGAGCAGTTCTTC
CDR3 protein: CASSLGSSGRAINEQFF
J gene: TRBJ2-1
D gene: TRBD2
V gene: TRBV12-3/TRBV12-4
clone size: -

CDR3 DNA: TGTGCCAGCGGGTACAGACAGGGCAGTAACTATGGCTACACCTTC
CDR3 protein: CASGYRQGSNYGYTF
J gene: TRBJ1-2
D gene: TRBD1
V gene: TRBV6-2/TRBV6-3
clone size: many

CDR3 DNA: TGTGCCAGCAGTTTGGGGACAGGGCTAGTTAGCGAGCAGTACTTC
CDR3 protein: CASSLGTGLVSEQYF
J gene: TRBJ2-7
D gene: TRBD1
V gene: TRBV28
clone size: many

CDR3 DNA: TGTGCCAGCAGCTTACTCACCGGGGAGCTGTTTTTT
CDR3 protein: CASSLLTGELFF
J gene: TRBJ2-2
D gene: -
V gene: TRBV11-2
clone size: many

CDR3 DNA: TGCGCCAGCAGCGGAGAGGGGGAGAATCGGCCAGATACGCAGTATTTT
CDR3 protein: CASSGEGENRPDTQYF
J gene: TRBJ2-3
D gene: -
V gene: TRBV5-1
clone size: many

CDR3 DNA: TGTGCCAGCAGTCCTACAGGGGGCGAAGCTTTCTTT
CDR3 protein: CASSPTGGEAFF
J gene: TRBJ1-1
D gene: TRBD1
V gene: TRBV28
clone size: many

CDR3 DNA: TGTGCCAGCAGCTATCAGGGGGCGCAAGCCTATGGCTACACCTTC
CDR3 protein: CASSYQGAQAYGYTF
J gene: TRBJ1-2
D gene: TRBD1
V gene: TRBV7-9
clone size: -

CDR3 DNA: TGTGCCAGCGCACTAGCATGGGAGACCCAGTACTTC
CDR3 protein: CASALAWETQYF
J gene: TRBJ2-5
D gene: -
V gene: TRBV28
clone size: many

CDR3 DNA: TGCGCCAGCAGCCAGACCGGGACTAGGCGGAATGAGCAGTTCTTC
CDR3 protein: CASSQTGTRRNEQFF
J gene: TRBJ2-1
D gene: TRBD2
V gene: TRBV5-1
clone size: many

CDR3 DNA: TGTGCCAGCAGTTTATTCAGGAACACTGAAGCTTTCTTT
CDR3 protein: CASSLFRNTEAFF
J gene: TRBJ1-1
D gene: -
V gene: TRBV28
clone size: many

CDR3 DNA: TGTGCCAGCAGCGCCGGGACAGGGAATCAGCCCCAGCATTTT
CDR3 protein: CASSAGTGNQPQHF
J gene: TRBJ1-5
D gene: TRBD1
V gene: TRBV5-6
clone size: many

CDR3 DNA: TGCAGTGCTCCTCTAGCGGGGGGGCCCGCTGAGCAGTTCTTC
CDR3 protein: CSAPLAGGPAEQFF
J gene: TRBJ2-1
D gene: TRBD2
V gene: TRBV20-1
clone size: many

CDR3 DNA: TGTGCCAGTAGTATCCTCCCGCCGGGACCGAAGAACGGGGAGCTGTTTTTT
CDR3 protein: CASSILPPGPKNGELFF
J gene: TRBJ2-2
D gene: -
V gene: TRBV19
clone size: -

CDR3 DNA: TGTGCCAGCAGCTCGGTGGGGCTAGCGGGAGACGAGCAGTACTTC
CDR3 protein: CASSSVGLAGDEQYF
J gene: TRBJ2-7
D gene: TRBD2
V gene: TRBV5-8
clone size: many

CDR3 DNA: TGTGCCAGCATATATCGGGGGGGTGAAGCTTTCTTT
CDR3 protein: CASIYRGGEAFF
J gene: TRBJ1-1
D gene: -
V gene: TRBV12-3/TRBV12-4
clone size: many

CDR3 DNA: TGCGCCGGGAGGGGGGTGGACAATGAGCAGTTCTTC
CDR3 protein: CAGRGVDNEQFF
J gene: TRBJ2-1
D gene: -
V gene: TRBV5-1
clone size: many

CDR3 DNA: TGTGCCAGCAAAGGAGGGCCCTATAGCAATCAGCCCCAGCATTTT
CDR3 protein: CASKGGPYSNQPQHF
J gene: TRBJ1-5
D gene: -
V gene: TRBV27
clone size: many

CDR3 DNA: TGTGCCATCAGTATTGTAGCGGGGAGAGAGACCCAGTACTTC
CDR3 protein: CAISIVAGRETQYF
J gene: TRBJ2-5
D gene: TRBD2
V gene: TRBV10-3
clone size: many

CDR3 DNA: TGTGCCAGCAGCCCATCCCGGGGACAGGGGCCTGAAAAACTGTTTTTT
CDR3 protein: CASSPSRGQGPEKLFF
J gene: TRBJ1-4
D gene: TRBD1
V gene: TRBV7-9
clone size: many

CDR3 DNA: TGTGCCAGCAGCTTAGTTAGCAGTGAAGGGACTGAAGCTTTCTTT
CDR3 protein: CASSLVSSEGTEAFF
J gene: TRBJ1-1
D gene: -
V gene: TRBV7-8
clone size: many

CDR3 DNA: TGCAGTGCTAGTTCCCTTAACTATGGCTACACCTTC
CDR3 protein: CSASSLNYGYTF
J gene: TRBJ1-2
D gene: -
V gene: TRBV20-1
clone size: many

CDR3 DNA: TGTGCCAGCAGCTTTTCTCTGGGCAGTGAGCAGTTCTTC
CDR3 protein: CASSFSLGSEQFF
J gene: TRBJ2-1
D gene: -
V gene: TRBV5-5
clone size: many

CDR3 DNA: TGCAGTGCTAGACCTCAAGTCGAGTATTCACCCCTCCACTTT
CDR3 protein: CSARPQVEYSPLHF
J gene: TRBJ1-6
D gene: -
V gene: TRBV20-1
clone size: many

CDR3 DNA: TGTGCCAGCAGTTTCGGGACTAGCGGGAGCAATGAGCAGTTCTTC
CDR3 protein: CASSFGTSGSNEQFF
J gene: TRBJ2-1
D gene: TRBD2
V gene: TRBV6-2/TRBV6-3
clone size: many

CDR3 DNA: TGTGCCAGCAGCTTAATCCCCGGGACCTACGAGCAGTACTTC
CDR3 protein: CASSLIPGTYEQYF
J gene: TRBJ2-7
D gene: -
V gene: TRBV11-2
clone size: many

CDR3 DNA: TGTGCCAGCAGTTTCAGCTTACGGGGCTACAATGAGCAGTTCTTC
CDR3 protein: CASSFSLRGYNEQFF
J gene: TRBJ2-1
D gene: -
V gene: TRBV27
clone size: many

CDR3 DNA: TGTGCCAGCAGCTTAGCAACGGGGAGGACAGATACGCAGTATTTT
CDR3 protein: CASSLATGRTDTQYF
J gene: TRBJ2-3
D gene: -
V gene: TRBV7-6
clone size: many

CDR3 DNA: TGTGCCAGCAGAAACGGGACGTCCTATGGCTACACCTTC
CDR3 protein: CASRNGTSYGYTF
J gene: TRBJ1-2
D gene: -
V gene: TRBV7-9
clone size: many

CDR3 DNA: TGTGCCAGCAGTTACTCGCCAGCCAAAAACATTCAGTACTTC
CDR3 protein: CASSYSPAKNIQYF
J gene: TRBJ2-4
D gene: -
V gene: TRBV6-5
clone size: -

CDR3 DNA: TGTGCCAGTAACGGCGGGGGGGCTAGGAACACCGGGGAGCTGTTTTTT
CDR3 protein: CASNGGGARNTGELFF
J gene: TRBJ2-2
D gene: TRBD2
V gene: TRBV19
clone size: few

CDR3 DNA: TGTGCTAGCAGCTTAATAACGGGGGAGCTGTTTTTT
CDR3 protein: CASSLITGELFF
J gene: TRBJ2-2
D gene: -
V gene: TRBV7-7
clone size: many

CDR3 DNA: TGCAGTGCTACGGGGACAGGAGACACTGAAGCTTTCTTT
CDR3 protein: CSATGTGDTEAFF
J gene: TRBJ1-1
D gene: TRBD1
V gene: TRBV20-1
clone size: many

CDR3 DNA: TGCAGTGCAACTCCGACAGTCCCTAATGAAAAACTGTTTTTT
CDR3 protein: CSATPTVPNEKLFF
J gene: TRBJ1-4
D gene: -
V gene: TRBV20-1
clone size: many

CDR3 DNA: TGTGCCAGCTCACCCAAGTCAGGGGGCTTCCCTGAAGCTTTCTTT
CDR3 protein: CASSPKSGGFPEAFF
J gene: TRBJ1-1
D gene: TRBD1
V gene: TRBV18
clone size: many

CDR3 DNA: TGTGCCAGCAGTTCAACAGGGGGCGAACATCCTTTTGCTGGCTACACCTTC
CDR3 protein: CASSSTGGEHPFAGYTF
J gene: TRBJ1-2
D gene: TRBD1
V gene: TRBV28
clone size: -

CDR3 DNA: TGTGCCATCAGTAACCCCGTCACTGAAGCTTTCTTT
CDR3 protein: CAISNPVTEAFF
J gene: TRBJ1-1
D gene: -
V gene: TRBV10-3
clone size: many

CDR3 DNA: TGTGCCAGCAGTGTGTCCGTGAACACTGAAGCTTTCTTT
CDR3 protein: CASSVSVNTEAFF
J gene: TRBJ1-1
D gene: -
V gene: TRBV25-1
clone size: many

CDR3 DNA: TGTGCCAGCAGTACCGGGGACAGCAATGAGCAGTTCTTC
CDR3 protein: CASSTGDSNEQFF
J gene: TRBJ2-1
D gene: TRBD1
V gene: TRBV6-1
clone size: few

CDR3 DNA: TGTGCCAGCTCACCTCTAGCGGGAGATTCGGACGAGCAGTACTTC
CDR3 protein: CASSPLAGDSDEQYF
J gene: TRBJ2-7
D gene: TRBD2
V gene: TRBV18
clone size: many

CDR3 DNA: TGTGCCAGCAGCTCAAGCGGGGGGACCAATGAGCAGTTCTTC
CDR3 protein: CASSSSGGTNEQFF
J gene: TRBJ2-1
D gene: TRBD2
V gene: TRBV5-5
clone size: many

CDR3 DNA: TGTGCCAGCCGGCGCGGGAGACCGGGGGGTGAGCAGTACTTC
CDR3 protein: CASRRGRPGGEQYF
J gene: TRBJ2-7
D gene: TRBD2
V gene: TRBV12-3/TRBV12-4
clone size: many

CDR3 DNA: TGCAGTGCTAGAGATTGGGGGGGCCCCGACACTGAAGCTTTCTTT
CDR3 protein: CSARDWGGPDTEAFF
J gene: TRBJ1-1
D gene: -
V gene: TRBV20-1
clone size: many

CDR3 DNA: TGTGCCAGCAGCCAAGACTTCAGCCAGTACTTC
CDR3 protein: CASSQDFSQYF
J gene: TRBJ2-5
D gene: -
V gene: TRBV4-2
clone size: many

CDR3 DNA: TGTGCCAGCAGCCATGCCCCCGGGACCCGGCATAACTACGAGCAGTACTTC
CDR3 protein: CASSHAPGTRHNYEQYF
J gene: TRBJ2-7
D gene: -
V gene: TRBV3-1
clone size: many

CDR3 DNA: TGTGCCAGCAGTCCCCAATGGGGGGGGAGTCAGCCCCAGCATTTT
CDR3 protein: CASSPQWGGSQPQHF
J gene: TRBJ1-5
D gene: -
V gene: TRBV28
clone size: many

CDR3 DNA: TGTGCCGGCAGCCCCCGGGACAGGGGGAGGTCAACGAGCTCCTACAATGAGCAGTTCTTC
CDR3 protein: CAGSPRDRGRSTSSYNEQFF
J gene: TRBJ2-1
D gene: TRBD1
V gene: TRBV27
clone size: many

CDR3 DNA: TGTGCCAGTAGTATAGGGCGGGATCTAGCCAAAAACATTCAGTACTTC
CDR3 protein: CASSIGRDLAKNIQYF
J gene: TRBJ2-4
D gene: -
V gene: TRBV19
clone size: many

CDR3 DNA: TGTGCCAGCAGTACCCTAACCTTGGCGGAGCGCTCCTACGAGCAGTACTTC
CDR3 protein: CASSTLTLAERSYEQYF
J gene: TRBJ2-7
D gene: -
V gene: TRBV28
clone size: many

CDR3 DNA: TGTGCCAGCAGACAGGGAGGATCTAATGAAAAACTGTTTTTT
CDR3 protein: CASRQGGSNEKLFF
J gene: TRBJ1-4
D gene: -
V gene: TRBV6-1
clone size: -

CDR3 DNA: TGTGCCAGCAGCTTTAGGACAGGGATAAGCACAGATACGCAGTATTTT
CDR3 protein: CASSFRTGISTDTQYF
J gene: TRBJ2-3
D gene: TRBD1
V gene: TRBV7-2
clone size: many

CDR3 DNA: TGCAGCGTCTTAGCCGGGACAGAGACTGAAGCTTTCTTT
CDR3 protein: CSVLAGTETEAFF
J gene: TRBJ1-1
D gene: TRBD1
V gene: TRBV29-1
clone size: many